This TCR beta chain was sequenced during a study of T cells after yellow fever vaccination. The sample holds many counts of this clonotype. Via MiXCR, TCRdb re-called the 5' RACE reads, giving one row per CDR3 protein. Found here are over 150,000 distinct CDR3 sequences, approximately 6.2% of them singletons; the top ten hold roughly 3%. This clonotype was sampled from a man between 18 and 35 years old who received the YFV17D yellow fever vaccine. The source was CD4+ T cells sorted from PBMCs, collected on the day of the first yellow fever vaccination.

Written as DNA, the CDR3 is TGTGCCAGCAGCCACCCTAGGGGGGTTACAGATACGCAGTATTTT. This gives the protein CASSHPRGVTDTQYF. This chain links TRBV4-2 with TRBJ2-3; D tentatively fits TRBD1 or TRBD2 (6 bases each). This CDR3 has 15 amino acids. The germline V gene has CDR1 LGHNA and CDR2 YNFKEQ. V was shortened by 3 bases and J by 3 bases, with 13 bases between the two germline ends.